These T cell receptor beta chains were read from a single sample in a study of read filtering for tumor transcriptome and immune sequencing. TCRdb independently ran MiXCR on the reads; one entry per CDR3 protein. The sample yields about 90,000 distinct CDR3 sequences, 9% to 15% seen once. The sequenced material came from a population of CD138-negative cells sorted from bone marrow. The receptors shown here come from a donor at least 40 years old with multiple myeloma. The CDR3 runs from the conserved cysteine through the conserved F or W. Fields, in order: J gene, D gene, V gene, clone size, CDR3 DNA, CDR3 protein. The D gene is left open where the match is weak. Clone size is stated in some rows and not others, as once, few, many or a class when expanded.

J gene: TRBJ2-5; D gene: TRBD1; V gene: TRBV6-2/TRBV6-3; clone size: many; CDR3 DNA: TGTGCCAGCAGGAGACAGGGGTCCGGAGAGACCCAGTACTTC; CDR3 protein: CASRRQGSGETQYF
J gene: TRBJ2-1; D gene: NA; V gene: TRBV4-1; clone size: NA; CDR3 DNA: TGCGCCAGCAGCCAAGTTACCCTGAACTACAATGAGCAGTTCTTC; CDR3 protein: CASSQVTLNYNEQFF
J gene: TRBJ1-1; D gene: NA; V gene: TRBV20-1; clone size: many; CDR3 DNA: TGCAGTGTAGGGAGAGGGGCGAAGAACACTGAAGCTTTCTTT; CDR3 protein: CSVGRGAKNTEAFF
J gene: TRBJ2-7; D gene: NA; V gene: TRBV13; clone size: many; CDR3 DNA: TGTGCCAGCAGCTTGTGGGGGCTGGAGCAGTACTTC; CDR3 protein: CASSLWGLEQYF
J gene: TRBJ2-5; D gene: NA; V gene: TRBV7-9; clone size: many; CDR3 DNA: TGTGCCAGCAGCTTCCTAGAAGTCGTATTAAGAGAGACCCAGTACTTC; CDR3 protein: CASSFLEVVLRETQYF
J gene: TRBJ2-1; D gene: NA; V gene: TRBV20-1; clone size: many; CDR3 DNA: TGCAGTGCTAGCTCTGGCTCGGGGCAGTTCTTC; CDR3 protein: CSASSGSGQFF
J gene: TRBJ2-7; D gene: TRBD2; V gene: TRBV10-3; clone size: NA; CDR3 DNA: TGTGCCATCAGTGAGCCCCACGGGAGGGTCTACGAGCAGTACTTC; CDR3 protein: CAISEPHGRVYEQYF
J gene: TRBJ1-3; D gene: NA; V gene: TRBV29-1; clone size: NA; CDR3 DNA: TGCAGCGTTGTAGGGGCTGAAAACACCATATATTTT; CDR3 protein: CSVVGAENTIYF
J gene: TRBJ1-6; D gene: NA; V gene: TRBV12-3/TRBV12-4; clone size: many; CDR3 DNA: TGTGCCAGCAGTTTAGGCTATAATTCACCCCTCCACTTT; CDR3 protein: CASSLGYNSPLHF
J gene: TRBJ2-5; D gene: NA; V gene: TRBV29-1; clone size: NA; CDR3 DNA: TGCAGCGTTGCCGGTCGGAGGGGGGGGCAAGAGACCCAGTACTTC; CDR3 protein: CSVAGRRGGQETQYF
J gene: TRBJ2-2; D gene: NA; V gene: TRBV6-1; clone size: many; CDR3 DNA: TGTGCCGTACCCGCGACGTGGTCTTCCCCCACCGGGGAGCTGTTTTTT; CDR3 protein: CAVPATWSSPTGELFF
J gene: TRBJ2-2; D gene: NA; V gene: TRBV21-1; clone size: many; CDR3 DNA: TGTGCCAGCAGCAATAATCAGGGTGTCGGGGAGCTGTTTTTT; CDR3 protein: CASSNNQGVGELFF
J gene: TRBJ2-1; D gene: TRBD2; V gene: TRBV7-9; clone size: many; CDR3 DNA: TGTGCCAGCCGGGTGATAGCGGGAAATCATGAGCAGTTCTTC; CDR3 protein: CASRVIAGNHEQFF
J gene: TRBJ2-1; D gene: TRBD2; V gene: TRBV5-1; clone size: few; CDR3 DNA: TGCGCCAGCAGCTTACTAGCGGGAGGGCCTCGGTATGAGCAGTTCTTC; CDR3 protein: CASSLLAGGPRYEQFF